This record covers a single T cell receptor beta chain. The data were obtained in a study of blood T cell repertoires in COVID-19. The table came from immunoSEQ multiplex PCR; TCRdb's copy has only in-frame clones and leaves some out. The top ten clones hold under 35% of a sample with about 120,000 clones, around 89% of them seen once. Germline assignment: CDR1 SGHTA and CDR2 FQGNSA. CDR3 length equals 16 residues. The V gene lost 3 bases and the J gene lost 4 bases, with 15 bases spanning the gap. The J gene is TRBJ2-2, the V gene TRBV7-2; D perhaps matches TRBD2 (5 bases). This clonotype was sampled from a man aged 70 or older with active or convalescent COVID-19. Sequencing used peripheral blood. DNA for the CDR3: TGTGCCAGCAGCTTTAGGTCGGTGGCGGGCACCGGGGAGCTGTTTTTT. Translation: CASSFRSVAGTGELFF.